The 21 T cell receptor beta chains reported below all come from one sample, sequenced in a study of cytomegalovirus exposure and HLA in healthy donors. Researchers ran the PCR with 60 Vbeta and 13 Jbeta primers. Profiling relied on immunoSEQ multiplex PCR, and the TCRdb table lists in-frame clones only, not all of them. Among some 180,000 clones listed, around 75% were seen once. Sequencing was done on a sample of PBMCs. The receptors were sampled from a young woman in good health and CMV-seronegative.

The CDR3 is CASSDRYRPNQPQHF. Written as DNA, the CDR3 is TGTGCCAGCAGTGATAGGTACAGACCCAATCAGCCCCAGCATTTT. The rearrangement uses TRBV6-1 and TRBJ1-5, with D uncertain. The V gene lost 3 bases and the J gene lost 3 bases, with 12 bases spanning the gap. There are 15 residues in the CDR3. Germline assignment: CDR1 MNHNS and CDR2 SASEGT.

The CDR3 here is CAWNIGDFSYEQYF. The CDR3 DNA reads TGTGCCTGGAACATAGGGGACTTCTCCTACGAGCAGTACTTC. The chain recombines TRBV30 with TRBJ2-7; D perhaps matches TRBD2 (6 bases). The CDR3 is 14 amino acids. Germline-derived CDR1 and CDR2 are GTSNPN and SVGIG (reference sequence). The V end lost 4 bases, the J end lost 0 bases, and 13 bases lay between the germline ends.

This clone was detected only once. V usage is TRBV5-1 and J usage is TRBJ2-7, with 7 nucleotides matching TRBD1. Trimming took 0 bases from V and 3 from J; bases not matched to a gene: 3. The CDR3 runs 14 residues. Looked up from germline, CDR1 is SGHRS and CDR2 is YFSETQ. CDR3 residues: CASSLGDSRYEQYF. The CDR3 nucleotides are TGCGCCAGCAGCTTGGGGGACAGCCGCTACGAGCAGTACTTC.

This clone was recorded a few times. This rearrangement joins TRBV11-2 to TRBJ2-7; possible D gene TRBD2, 6 bases. The CDR3 sequence is 14 residues long. Germline CDR1 is SGHAT and CDR2 is FQNNGV. The V end lost 5 bases, the J end lost 3 bases, and 14 bases lay between the germline ends. The CDR3 DNA sequence: TGTGCCAGCAGCCCTCTAAGCGGGCTCTACGAGCAGTACTTC. This sequence encodes CASSPLSGLYEQYF.

This clone appeared once. J is TRBJ2-1 and V is TRBV7-3, with 11 nucleotides matching TRBD2. J gave up 8 bases and V 5 bases, and 5 bases lay outside the gene matches. Germline V CDR1 and CDR2: SGHTA, FQGTGA. This CDR3 contains 14 residues. CDR3 amino acids: CASSLGLAGDEQFF. DNA for the CDR3: TGTGCCAGCAGCCTCGGACTAGCGGGCGATGAGCAGTTCTTC.

CDR3 sequence (DNA): TGTGCCAGCAGACCCTTGGGGGCAAACACTGAAGCTTTCTTT. Translating it yields CASRPLGANTEAFF. The rearrangement links TRBV27 to TRBJ1-1, with a tentative D call TRBD1 (6 bases). The CDR3 loop spans 14 amino acids. Trimming stripped 6 bases from V and 2 bases from J, with 13 bases between. From germline, CDR1 is MNHEY and CDR2 SMNVEV (reference sequence).

The table lists this clone with a count of one. The chain has TRBV5-1 and TRBJ2-7, with a weak D call TRBD2 (5 bases). Germline V gene lookup returns CDR1 SGHRS and CDR2 YFSETQ. This CDR3 is 15 amino acids long. Trimming shortened V by 0 bases and J by 2 bases, and 12 bases separated the two germline ends. For the CDR3, the DNA is TGCGCCAGCAGCTTGGTGTCGAGCGGCACCTACGAGCAGTACTTC. This gives the protein CASSLVSSGTYEQYF.

The gene calls are TRBV7-9 and TRBJ2-7, with TRBD1 matching 12 bases. From germline, CDR1 is SEHNR and CDR2 FQNEAQ (reference sequence). The V gene end was trimmed by 2 bases and the J gene end by 5 bases; junction bases not matched to a gene: 4. The CDR3 consists of 15 residues. CDR3 residues: CASSLSGTGGDEQYF. In DNA form, the CDR3 reads TGTGCCAGCAGCTTATCCGGGACAGGGGGCGACGAGCAGTACTTC.

The V call is TRBV6-5, the J call TRBJ1-2, with TRBD1 matching over 8 bases. The V and J ends lost 6 bases and 2 bases, in that order; junction bases with no gene match: 5. CDR1 and CDR2 from the germline V gene are MNHEY and SVGAGI. CDR3 length: 14 amino acids. The CDR3 here is CASRRQGRNYGYTF. CDR3 coding DNA: TGTGCCAGCAGACGACAGGGGAGGAACTATGGCTACACCTTC.

This clone has just a few counts. The gene calls are TRBV27 and TRBJ2-1; 9 positions agree with TRBD1. The CDR3 sequence is 14 residues long. Germline V gene sequence: CDR1 MNHEY, CDR2 SMNVEV (reference sequence). V dropped 2 bases and J dropped 6; count of bases not matched to a gene: 2. The CDR3, as DNA: TGTGCCAGCAGTTTAGGGACAGGGCGCAATGAGCAGTTCTTC. This codes for CASSLGTGRNEQFF.

This sequence joins TRBV5-4 and TRBJ2-7; D perhaps matches TRBD2 (5 bases). This CDR3 is 15 amino acids long. V lost 0 bases, J lost 1 base, and 11 bases lay in between. Germline V gene sequence: CDR1 SGHNT, CDR2 YYREEE (reference sequence). The CDR3 sequence: CASSLVASSSYEQYF. For the CDR3, the DNA is TGTGCCAGCAGCTTGGTTGCTAGCTCTTCCTACGAGCAGTACTTC.

The chain combines TRBV25-1 with TRBJ2-1; 11 nucleotides line up with TRBD1. V lost 1 base to trimming and J lost 12 bases; unmatched junction nucleotides: 11. Germline CDR1 reads MGHDK; CDR2 reads SYGVNS. The CDR3 has 16 residues. CDR3 amino acids: CASSESRTGGPRTQFF. For the CDR3, the DNA is TGTGCCAGCAGTGAATCTCGGACAGGGGGCCCCAGGACGCAGTTCTTC.

The chain recombines TRBV4-2 with TRBJ1-4; 8 bases are a match to TRBD1. Germline CDR1 and CDR2: LGHNA and YNFKEQ. V gave up 4 bases and J gave up 5 bases; unmatched junction bases: 3. The CDR3 length is 14 residues. CDR3 DNA sequence: TGTGCCAGCAGCCGGGACAGGTCGAATGAAAAACTGTTTTTT. Translating it yields CASSRDRSNEKLFF.

The chain is built from TRBV27 and TRBJ2-5; D gene unclear. The CDR3 extends over 13 amino acids. With 8 bases removed from V and 1 base from J, the gap between germline ends came to 11 bases. Germline CDR1 reads MNHEY; CDR2 reads SMNVEV (reference sequence). The CDR3 region has the DNA TGTGCCAGCTCTCGTAGAGGCCAAGAGACCCAGTACTTC. Protein product: CASSRRGQETQYF.

CDR3 DNA sequence: TGTGCCAGCAGCGTAGGAAGGGGAACCGGGGAGCTGTTTTTT. It translates to CASSVGRGTGELFF. This rearrangement joins TRBV9 to TRBJ2-2, with D perhaps matching TRBD1 (5 bases). CDR1 is SGDLS, CDR2 YYNGEE, per germline. V gave up 0 bases and J gave up 5 bases, with 8 bases separating them. This CDR3 has 14 amino acids.

This clone was seen a single time. The V call is TRBV7-7, the J call TRBJ2-3; 7 bases agree with TRBD1. V dropped 5 bases and J dropped 1; count of bases not matched to a gene: 6. CDR1 and CDR2 (germline): SSHAT, FNYEAQ (reference sequence). This CDR3 has 15 residues. The CDR3 loop reads CASSPVGQGTDTQYF. CDR3 coding DNA: TGTGCCAGCAGCCCAGTTGGACAGGGCACAGATACGCAGTATTTT.

This chain joins TRBV6-5 and TRBJ1-2; TRBD1 matches 7 bases. The CDR3 loop spans 16 amino acids. V lost 0 bases and J lost 6; bases outside the gene matches: 10. Germline CDR1 MNHEY, CDR2 SVGAGI. The CDR3 loop is CASSYSVAGGGHGYTF. For the CDR3, the DNA is TGTGCCAGCAGTTACTCGGTTGCAGGGGGTGGTCATGGCTACACCTTC.

The gene calls are TRBV5-4 and TRBJ1-4; D perhaps matches TRBD1 (6 bases). V shed 0 bases and J shed 8 bases, with 14 bases lying between them. The germline CDR1 and CDR2 sequences are SGHNT and YYREEE (reference sequence). The CDR3 loop spans 15 amino acids. The CDR3: CASSLDGGALEKLFF. The DNA for the CDR3 is TGTGCCAGCAGCTTGGATGGGGGGGCGTTGGAAAAACTGTTTTTT.

This chain connects TRBV27 to TRBJ2-1, with TRBD2 matching 7 bases. Per the germline V gene, CDR1 is MNHEY and CDR2 is SMNVEV (reference sequence). This CDR3 contains 14 residues. V was clipped by 4 bases and J by 10 bases; unmatched bases: 10. The CDR3: CASSSSGTMWEQFF. The CDR3, as DNA: TGTGCCAGCAGTTCTAGCGGTACTATGTGGGAGCAGTTCTTC.

This chain links TRBV7-3 with TRBJ2-2; TRBD1 matches at 11 bases. The CDR3 is 18 residues long. CDR1 and CDR2 (germline): SGHTA, FQGTGA. The trim removed 0 bases at V and 4 bases at J, leaving 7 bases unmatched. The CDR3 sequence is CASSLTGQGARSTGELFF. The CDR3, as DNA: TGTGCCAGCAGCTTAACAGGACAGGGGGCGAGATCCACCGGGGAGCTGTTTTTT.

The chain uses TRBV6-1 and TRBJ1-2; tentatively, D is TRBD1 (6 bases). The CDR3 runs to 14 residues. Deletions cut 5 bases from V and 8 bases from J, with 18 bases between. The V gene's germline CDR1 is MNHNS and CDR2 SASEGT. CDR3 loop: CASSPRTAPGGYTF. In DNA form, the CDR3 reads TGTGCCAGCAGTCCAAGGACAGCTCCGGGGGGCTACACCTTC.